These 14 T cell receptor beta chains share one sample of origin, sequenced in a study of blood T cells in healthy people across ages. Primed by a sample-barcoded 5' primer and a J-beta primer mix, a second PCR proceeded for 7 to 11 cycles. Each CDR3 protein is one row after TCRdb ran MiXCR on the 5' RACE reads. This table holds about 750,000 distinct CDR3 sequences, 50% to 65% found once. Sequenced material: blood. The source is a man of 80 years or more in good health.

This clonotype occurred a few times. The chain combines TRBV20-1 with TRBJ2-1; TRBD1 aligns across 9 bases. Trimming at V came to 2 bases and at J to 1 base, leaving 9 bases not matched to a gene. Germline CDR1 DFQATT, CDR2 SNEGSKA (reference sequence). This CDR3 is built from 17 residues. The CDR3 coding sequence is TGCAGTGCTAGACCCTTAGCCGGGACAGGGTCCTACAATGAGCAGTTCTTC. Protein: CSARPLAGTGSYNEQFF.

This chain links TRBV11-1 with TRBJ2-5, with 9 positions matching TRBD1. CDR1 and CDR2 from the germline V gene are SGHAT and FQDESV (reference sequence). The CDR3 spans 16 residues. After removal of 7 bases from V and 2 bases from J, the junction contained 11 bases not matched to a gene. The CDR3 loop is CASTLGTGGFQETQYF. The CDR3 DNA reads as TGTGCCAGCACCCTAGGAACAGGGGGCTTTCAAGAGACCCAGTACTTC. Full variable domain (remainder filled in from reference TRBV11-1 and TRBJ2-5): EAEVAQSPRYKITEKSQAVAFWCDPISGHATLYWYRQILGQGPELLVQFQDESVVDDSQLPKDRFSAERLKGVDSTLKIQPAELGDSAMYLCASTLGTGGFQETQYFGPGTRLLVL.

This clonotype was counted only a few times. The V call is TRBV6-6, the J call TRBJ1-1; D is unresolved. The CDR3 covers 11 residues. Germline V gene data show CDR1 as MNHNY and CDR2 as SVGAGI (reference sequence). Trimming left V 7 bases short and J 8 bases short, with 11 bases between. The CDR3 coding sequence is TGTGCCAGCAACATTATAGCCGAAGCTTTCTTT. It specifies CASNIIAEAFF.

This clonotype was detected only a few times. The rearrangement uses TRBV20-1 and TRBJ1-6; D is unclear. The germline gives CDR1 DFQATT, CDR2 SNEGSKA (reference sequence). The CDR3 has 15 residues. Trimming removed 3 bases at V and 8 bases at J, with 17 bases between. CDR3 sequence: CSASGRAAWDSPLHF. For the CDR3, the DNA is TGCAGTGCTAGCGGCCGGGCCGCCTGGGATTCACCCCTCCACTTT.

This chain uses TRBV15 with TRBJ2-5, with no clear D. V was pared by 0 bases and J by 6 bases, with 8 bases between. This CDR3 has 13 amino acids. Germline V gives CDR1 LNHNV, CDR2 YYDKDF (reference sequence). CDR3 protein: CATSRDPIQTQYF. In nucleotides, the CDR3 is TGTGCCACCAGCAGAGACCCAATCCAGACCCAGTACTTC.

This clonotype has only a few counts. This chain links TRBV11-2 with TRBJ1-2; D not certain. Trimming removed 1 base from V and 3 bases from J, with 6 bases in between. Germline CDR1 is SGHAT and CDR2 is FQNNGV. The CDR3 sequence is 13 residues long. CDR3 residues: CASSLGRYYGYTF. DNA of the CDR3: TGTGCCAGCAGCTTAGGGCGCTACTATGGCTACACCTTC.

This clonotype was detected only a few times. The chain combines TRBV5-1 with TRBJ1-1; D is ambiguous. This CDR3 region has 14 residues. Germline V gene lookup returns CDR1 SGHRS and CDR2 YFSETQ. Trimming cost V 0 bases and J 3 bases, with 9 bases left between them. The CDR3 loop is CASSLGSYYTEAFF. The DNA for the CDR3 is TGCGCCAGCAGCTTGGGCAGTTACTACACTGAAGCTTTCTTT.

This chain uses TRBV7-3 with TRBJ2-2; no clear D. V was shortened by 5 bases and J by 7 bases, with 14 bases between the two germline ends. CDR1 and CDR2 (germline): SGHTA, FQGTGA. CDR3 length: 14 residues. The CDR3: CASSPSLIHGELFF. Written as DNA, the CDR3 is TGTGCCAGCAGCCCCAGCCTCATCCACGGGGAGCTGTTTTTT.

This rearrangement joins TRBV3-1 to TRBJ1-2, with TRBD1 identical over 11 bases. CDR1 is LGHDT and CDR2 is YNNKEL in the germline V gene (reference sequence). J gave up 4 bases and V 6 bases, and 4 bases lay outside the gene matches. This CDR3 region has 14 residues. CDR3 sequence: CASRRTGGLYGYTF. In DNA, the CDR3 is TGTGCCAGCAGGCGGACAGGGGGCCTCTATGGCTACACCTTC.

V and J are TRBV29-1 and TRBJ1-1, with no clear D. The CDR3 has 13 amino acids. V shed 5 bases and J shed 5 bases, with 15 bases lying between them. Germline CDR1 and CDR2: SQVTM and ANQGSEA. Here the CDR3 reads CSVPSAGRTEAFF. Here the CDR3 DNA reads TGCAGCGTTCCTTCGGCCGGTCGGACTGAAGCTTTCTTT. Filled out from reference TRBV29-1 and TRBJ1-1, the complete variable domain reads SAVISQKPSRDICQRGTSLTIQCQVDSQVTMMFWYRQQPGQSLTLIATANQGSEATYESGFVIDKFPISRPNLTFSTLTVSNMSPEDSSIYLCSVPSAGRTEAFFGQGTRLTVV.

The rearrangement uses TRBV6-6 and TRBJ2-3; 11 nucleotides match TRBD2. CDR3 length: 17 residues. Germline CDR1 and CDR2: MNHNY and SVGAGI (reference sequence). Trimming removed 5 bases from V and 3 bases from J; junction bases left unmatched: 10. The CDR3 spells CASSQQPGLAETDTQYF. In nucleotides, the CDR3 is TGTGCCAGCAGTCAACAACCGGGACTAGCGGAGACAGATACGCAGTATTTT.

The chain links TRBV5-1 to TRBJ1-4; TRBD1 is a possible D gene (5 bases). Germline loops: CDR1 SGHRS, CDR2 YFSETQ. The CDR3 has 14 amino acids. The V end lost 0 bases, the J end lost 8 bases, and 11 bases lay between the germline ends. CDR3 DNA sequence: TGCGCCAGCAGCTTGGCCAGGGAGGGAGAAAAACTGTTTTTT. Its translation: CASSLAREGEKLFF.

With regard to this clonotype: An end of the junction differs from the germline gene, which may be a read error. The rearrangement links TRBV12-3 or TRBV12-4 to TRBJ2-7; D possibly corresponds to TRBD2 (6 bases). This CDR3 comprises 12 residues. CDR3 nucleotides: TGTGCCAGCAGTCCGGGAGCCTACAAGCAGTACTTC. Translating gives CASSPGAYKQYF.

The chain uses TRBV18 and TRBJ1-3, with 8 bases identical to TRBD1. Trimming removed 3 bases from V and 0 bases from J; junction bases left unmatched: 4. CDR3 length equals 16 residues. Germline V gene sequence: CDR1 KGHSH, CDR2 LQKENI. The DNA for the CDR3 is TGTGCCAGCTCACCCCAGGGGGCTTCCTCTGGAAACACCATATATTTT. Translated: CASSPQGASSGNTIYF.